Each of the 8 T cell receptor beta chains below was sequenced from the same sample in a study of blood T cell repertoires in COVID-19. Only in-frame clones appear in the TCRdb table, and some are missing; sequencing was by immunoSEQ multiplex PCR. The table lists over 95,000 clones, roughly 80% of them singletons. The sequenced material came from peripheral blood. Every receptor here comes from a human donor in a cohort sampled during active COVID-19.

The chain links TRBV7-2 to TRBJ2-7, with 9 bases identical to TRBD1. V dropped 5 bases and J dropped 7; count of bases not matched to a gene: 6. CDR3 length equals 13 residues. Germline CDR1 and CDR2: SGHTA and FQGNSA. CDR3 DNA sequence: TGTGCCAGCAGCAGGGACAGGGTGTGGGAGCAGTACTTC. This sequence encodes CASSRDRVWEQYF.

This rearrangement joins TRBV6-6 to TRBJ1-5; TRBD1 matches at 11 bases. Germline CDR1 is MNHNY and CDR2 is SVGAGI (reference sequence). The CDR3 consists of 15 residues. Losses at the gene ends were 6 bases for V and 7 bases for J; bases not matched to a gene: 8. The CDR3 spells CASRFGTGGRQPQHF. The CDR3, as DNA: TGTGCCAGCAGGTTCGGGACAGGGGGAAGGCAGCCCCAGCATTTT.

The chain joins TRBV11-1 to TRBJ1-2, with 8 positions matching TRBD1. Germline V gene data show CDR1 as SGHAT and CDR2 as FQDESV (reference sequence). V shed 4 bases and J 7 bases; nucleotides not matched to a gene: 11. The length of the CDR3 is 15 residues. CDR3 loop: CASSSSLGQVSGYTF. The DNA for the CDR3 is TGTGCCAGCAGCTCTTCCCTGGGACAGGTATCTGGCTACACCTTC. Complete variable domain (other parts from reference TRBV11-1 and TRBJ1-2): EAEVAQSPRYKITEKSQAVAFWCDPISGHATLYWYRQILGQGPELLVQFQDESVVDDSQLPKDRFSAERLKGVDSTLKIQPAELGDSAMYLCASSSSLGQVSGYTFGSGTRLTVV.

The count of this clone is one. This chain uses TRBV30 with TRBJ1-5; TRBD1 is a possible D gene (6 bases). This CDR3 contains 15 residues. CDR1 is GTSNPN and CDR2 is SVGIG in the germline V gene (reference sequence). V dropped 0 bases and J dropped 3 bases, with 12 bases sitting between them. In DNA form, the CDR3 reads TGTGCCTGGAGTGTACGCGGGGGCTTCAATCAGCCCCAGCATTTT. It translates to CAWSVRGGFNQPQHF.

The chain is built from TRBV2 and TRBJ2-7; a weak D match, TRBD1 (5 bases). V dropped 8 bases and J dropped 4 bases, with 18 bases sitting between them. Germline V gives CDR1 SNHLY, CDR2 FYNNEI. The CDR3 consists of 14 residues. This chain's CDR3 is CASSPSGDRYEQYF. The DNA of the CDR3 is TGTGCCAGCTCCCCCTCCGGCGACAGATACGAGCAGTACTTC.

The rearrangement links TRBV7-9 to TRBJ2-7; the D is unclear. The CDR3 runs 12 residues. Germline values: CDR1 SEHNR, CDR2 FQNEAQ (reference sequence). V dropped 1 base and J dropped 4 bases, with 5 bases sitting between them. CDR3: CASSLEPYEQYF. Written as DNA, the CDR3 is TGTGCCAGCAGCTTAGAGCCATACGAGCAGTACTTC.

V gene TRBV6-2 or TRBV6-3 combines with J gene TRBJ1-1, with D unclear. From germline, CDR1 is MNHEY and CDR2 SVGEGT. This CDR3 has 13 amino acids. The V end lost 2 bases, the J end lost 3 bases, and 7 bases lay between the germline ends. The CDR3 nucleotides are TGTGCCAGCAGTTACCACGGTTACACTGAAGCTTTCTTT. It translates to CASSYHGYTEAFF.

V gene TRBV7-2 combines with J gene TRBJ2-1; 7 nucleotides agree with TRBD2. Per germline, CDR1 SGHTA and CDR2 FQGNSA. The V gene end was trimmed by 5 bases and the J gene end by 0 bases; junction bases not matched to a gene: 7. This CDR3 comprises 16 residues. CDR3: CASSHTSAYSYNEQFF. The CDR3 DNA follows: TGTGCCAGCAGCCACACTAGCGCCTACTCCTACAATGAGCAGTTCTTC.